Listed below are T cell receptor beta chains from one sample, sequenced in a study of blood T cell repertoires in COVID-19. Sequencing was performed with immunoSEQ multiplex PCR; in TCRdb, only in-frame clones are kept and a portion is missing. Of approximately 200,000 clones in the sample, approximately 85% were seen once. Sequenced sample: peripheral blood. These receptors were taken from a man in his 60s with acute or convalescent COVID-19. Each CDR3 is given with its conserved first and last residue. The D gene is left open where the match is weak. Only some rows state a clone size, as once, few, many or a class for expanded clones.

cdr3_nt,cdr3_aa,j_call,d_call,clone_size,v_call
TGTGCCAGCAGTGAAAGTGTGGATGCGAGGGTATACGAGCAGTACTTC,CASSESVDARVYEQYF,TRBJ2-7,NA,many,TRBV6-1
TGTGCCAGCAGCCCTACTAAGACTAGCGGGAACACAGATACGCAGTATTTT,CASSPTKTSGNTDTQYF,TRBJ2-3,TRBD2,once,TRBV6-2/TRBV6-3
TGTGCCAGCAGCCAAAGTGGAGGAAGGACAGGGACTAGAAACACCATATATTTT,CASSQSGGRTGTRNTIYF,TRBJ1-3,TRBD1,NA,TRBV4-2
TGTGCCAGCAGGGCGCAGGGCACGAATGAAAAACTGTTTTTT,CASRAQGTNEKLFF,TRBJ1-4,NA,NA,TRBV2
TGTGCCAGCAGCCAAGCGAGACTAGCGGGAGGGACCGGGGAGCTGTTTTTT,CASSQARLAGGTGELFF,TRBJ2-2,TRBD2,NA,TRBV3-1/TRBV3-2
TGTGCCACCAGCGGTCCCACTAGCGCCGAGCAGTTCTTC,CATSGPTSAEQFF,TRBJ2-1,TRBD2,NA,TRBV24-1
TGTGCCAGCAGCTTTACTAGCGGGAGGAGTAACGATGAGCAGTTCTTC,CASSFTSGRSNDEQFF,TRBJ2-1,TRBD2,NA,TRBV7-2
TGTGCCAGCAGTGGGAGGACAGGGTATTTCGTGTCCTACGAGCAGTACTTC,CASSGRTGYFVSYEQYF,TRBJ2-7,TRBD1,NA,TRBV25-1
TGTGCCACCCAACAGGGTGGGAATCAGCCCCAGCATTTT,CATQQGGNQPQHF,TRBJ1-5,NA,NA,TRBV24-1
TGTGCCAGCAGCTTAGGTGTAGCGGGGAACTACGAGCAGTACTTC,CASSLGVAGNYEQYF,TRBJ2-7,TRBD2,once,TRBV11-1
TGTGCCAGCAGCCCTCAAAGCGGGACAGGCGAGCAGTACTTC,CASSPQSGTGEQYF,TRBJ2-7,NA,NA,TRBV9
TGTGCCAGCAGCTCGTACAGGGCTCTCAACGAGCAGTACTTC,CASSSYRALNEQYF,TRBJ2-7,NA,few,TRBV7-9
TGTGCCAGCAGTTTATCGAGGACTTTACCTGGAAACACCATATATTTT,CASSLSRTLPGNTIYF,TRBJ1-3,NA,few,TRBV27
TGTGCCAGCCGCACCGGGGCGGGAGGCAAGTACGAGCAGTACTTC,CASRTGAGGKYEQYF,TRBJ2-7,TRBD2,NA,TRBV6-1
TGTGCCAGCAGTTTATCTGGCCGCGGGGATGGCTACACCTTC,CASSLSGRGDGYTF,TRBJ1-2,NA,NA,TRBV27
TGTGCCAGTAGTATGGTACTCGGTAAGCAGTACTTC,CASSMVLGKQYF,TRBJ2-7,NA,NA,TRBV19
TGTGCCAGTAGTATAGATGGAGTCTGGCAGGGCCAACTCTATGGCTACACCTTC,CASSIDGVWQGQLYGYTF,TRBJ1-2,NA,NA,TRBV19
TGTGCCACCAGTGATCCGGACTTCAATGAGCAGTTCTTC,CATSDPDFNEQFF,TRBJ2-1,NA,NA,TRBV24-1
TGCGCCAGCAGCTTGGACGGGGGGTCAGCTAATGAAAAACTGTTTTTT,CASSLDGGSANEKLFF,TRBJ1-4,NA,NA,TRBV5-1
TGTGCCAGCTCACCTCTGAGGCGGGATCAGCCCCAGCATTTT,CASSPLRRDQPQHF,TRBJ1-5,NA,NA,TRBV18
TGTGCCAGCAGCCAAATTCCTCCCGGGACAGGACACACAGATACGCAGTATTTT,CASSQIPPGTGHTDTQYF,TRBJ2-3,TRBD1,NA,TRBV7-3
TGTGCCAGCAGTGACGACAGGGGAGGTGGGGCCAACGTCCTGACTTTC,CASSDDRGGGANVLTF,TRBJ2-6,TRBD1,NA,TRBV2
TGTGCCAGTAGTACCGGACAGGGAGGGATCGCCAATGAGCAGTTCTTC,CASSTGQGGIANEQFF,TRBJ2-1,NA,NA,TRBV19
TGTGCCAGCTCACCACGACTAGCGGGTGTCTACAATGAGCAGTTCTTC,CASSPRLAGVYNEQFF,TRBJ2-1,TRBD2,NA,TRBV18
TGTGCCACCAGCAGTACTTTAAAGGCTAGCGGGAAATACAATGAGCAGTTCTTC,CATSSTLKASGKYNEQFF,TRBJ2-1,TRBD2,NA,TRBV15
TGCAGCGTTTCCCGGCGGCTAGCGGGAGTACACGAGCAGTACTTC,CSVSRRLAGVHEQYF,TRBJ2-7,TRBD2,NA,TRBV29-1
TGTGCCAGCAGTTTGATGGGCTCAGATACGCAGTATTTT,CASSLMGSDTQYF,TRBJ2-3,NA,NA,TRBV27
TGTGCCAGCAGCTTAGAAGTTGGGAGAGCCAATGGCTACACCTTC,CASSLEVGRANGYTF,TRBJ1-2,NA,NA,TRBV7-6
TGTGCCAGCACCAGGGACTCTGGAAACACCATATATTTT,CASTRDSGNTIYF,TRBJ1-3,NA,NA,TRBV12-3/TRBV12-4
TGTGCTAGCAGCTGTACCCGCGACAGCCCGACCTACGAGCAGTACTTC,CASSCTRDSPTYEQYF,TRBJ2-7,NA,NA,TRBV7-7
TGTGCCAGCCATGGAGGGACAGGGTTCTACAATGAGCAGTTCTTC,CASHGGTGFYNEQFF,TRBJ2-1,TRBD1,NA,TRBV28
TGTGCCAGCAGCTTGGAAGTTTTCATAGATCAGCCCCAGCATTTT,CASSLEVFIDQPQHF,TRBJ1-5,NA,few,TRBV5-5
TGTGCCAGCAGTACAATAGCCCAAACCTACGAGCAGTACTTC,CASSTIAQTYEQYF,TRBJ2-7,NA,NA,TRBV6-6
TGTGCCAGTAGTAAAACCCAAGGACTAGCACATAGCACAGATACGCAGTATTTT,CASSKTQGLAHSTDTQYF,TRBJ2-3,TRBD2,NA,TRBV19
TGTGCCAGCAGTACCCCCCGGCAGGGCTCCTACGAGCAGTACTTC,CASSTPRQGSYEQYF,TRBJ2-7,NA,once,TRBV6-2/TRBV6-3
TGCAGCGTTGTCCCTAGTAACTACAATGAGCAGTTCTTC,CSVVPSNYNEQFF,TRBJ2-1,NA,NA,TRBV29-1
TGTGCCAGCAGCCCTAGAGGATTGGCGCGGGGTGAGCAGTTCTTC,CASSPRGLARGEQFF,TRBJ2-1,NA,NA,TRBV7-2
TGTGCCACCAGTGATAATCCCCCGGACTATGGCTACACCTTC,CATSDNPPDYGYTF,TRBJ1-2,NA,once,TRBV24-1
TGCGCCAGCAGGACCTCAGGGGGCGGAGAGCAGTTCTTC,CASRTSGGGEQFF,TRBJ2-1,TRBD1,NA,TRBV5-1
TGTGCAAGTCGCCCAGCTAGCGGGAGTGACAATGAGCAGTTCTTC,CASRPASGSDNEQFF,TRBJ2-1,NA,NA,TRBV12-2
TGTGCCAGCAGTATTACTTGGACTAGCGGGAGGGTAGAGCAGTACTTC,CASSITWTSGRVEQYF,TRBJ2-7,TRBD2,NA,TRBV7-9
TGTGCCAGTAGTGCCAATCTAGCGGTCTCCTACAATGAGCAGTTCTTC,CASSANLAVSYNEQFF,TRBJ2-1,TRBD2,NA,TRBV19
TGTGCCAGCAGCGCACCTTCCTGGGGGGGCGAGCAGTACTTC,CASSAPSWGGEQYF,TRBJ2-7,TRBD2,NA,TRBV7-6
TGTGCCACCAGCAGAGCTAGCGTGGAGCAGTTCTTC,CATSRASVEQFF,TRBJ2-1,NA,NA,TRBV15
TGTGCCAGCAGGGGACAGGCGAACACCGGGGAGCTGTTTTTT,CASRGQANTGELFF,TRBJ2-2,TRBD1,NA,TRBV28
TGCGCCAGCAGCCCTGGGGGCTCTCGGACCTACGAGCAGTACTTC,CASSPGGSRTYEQYF,TRBJ2-7,NA,once,TRBV5-1
TGTGCCAGCACGGGACAGAACTCCTACGAGCAGTACTTC,CASTGQNSYEQYF,TRBJ2-7,TRBD1,NA,TRBV27
TGTGCCAGCAGCACACACCCGTTTTATGGCTACACCTTC,CASSTHPFYGYTF,TRBJ1-2,NA,NA,TRBV6-5